These 5 T cell receptor beta chains came from one sample sequenced in a study of T-cell reconstitution after alpha-beta-depleted transplantation in children (dated by TCRdb to 2015 to 2016). Receptors were amplified or captured by PCR. TCRdb names Illumina HiSeq 2500 as the instrument used. Molecular barcoding was employed in the preparation of TCR libraries, with unique molecular identifiers being used to normalize TCRbeta repertoire quantification. TCRdb reprocessing: public reads trimmed at Q25 with fastp, clones called with MiXCR, in-frame beta chains kept. Identical CDR3 protein sequences are pooled into one entry, listed with their most common genes and DNA. The sample table contains 70,000 to 95,000 distinct CDR3 sequences; only one count was recorded for less than 20% of them. The ten most abundant clones make up roughly a fifth of the sample. The treatment or condition label, as the study defines it: allogeneic hematopoietic cell transplantation with graft depleted of TCRalphabeta T cells and CD19 B cells.

Sequenced here: PBMCs, mostly from graft donor cells, sampled 180 days after TCRalphabeta/CD19-depleted stem cell transplant. The source is a male patient between 2 and 10 years old who had a stem cell transplant for acute lymphoblastic leukemia, so the T cells may come from the graft donor.

The gene calls are TRBV7-9 and TRBJ2-5; D possibly corresponds to TRBD1 (5 bases). CDR1 and CDR2 (germline): SEHNR, FQNEAQ (reference sequence). V was clipped by 1 base and J by 3 bases, with 12 bases between them. The length of the CDR3 is 15 residues. CDR3 loop: CASSLGAGKEETQYF. In DNA form, the CDR3 reads TGTGCCAGCAGCTTAGGTGCAGGGAAGGAAGAGACCCAGTACTTC.

This clonotype was counted a few times. The V and J genes are TRBV5-6 and TRBJ1-1; no reliable D call. Trimming removed 6 bases from V and 5 bases from J, with 11 bases in between. The CDR3 loop spans 12 amino acids. CDR1 is SGHDT, CDR2 YYEEEE, per germline. CDR3 amino acids: CASNLVGTEAFF. The CDR3, as DNA: TGTGCCAGCAACTTAGTGGGGACTGAAGCTTTCTTT. The full variable domain, in which reference TRBV5-6 and TRBJ1-1 provide the parts outside the CDR3, is DAGVTQSPTHLIKTRGQQVTLRCSPKSGHDTVSWYQQALGQGPQFIFQYYEEEERQRGNFPDRFSGHQFPNYSSELNVNALLLGDSALYLCASNLVGTEAFFGQGTRLTVV.

The rearrangement uses TRBV6-2 or TRBV6-3 and TRBJ2-7; tentative D call: TRBD2 (6 bases). The V end lost 6 bases, the J end lost 6 bases, and 18 bases lay between the germline ends. The length of the CDR3 is 14 residues. Germline loops: CDR1 MNHEY, CDR2 SVGEGT. CDR3 protein: CASRWRGTVSEQYF. In nucleotides, the CDR3 is TGTGCCAGCAGATGGAGGGGTACGGTGAGCGAGCAGTACTTC.

The chain is built from TRBV20-1 and TRBJ2-7; D is perhaps TRBD2 (7 bases). CDR1 is DFQATT and CDR2 is SNEGSKA in the germline V gene (reference sequence). The CDR3 runs 15 residues. Trimming cost V 3 bases and J 7 bases, with 22 bases left between them. CDR3 sequence: CSASRGDTVLSEQYF. CDR3 DNA sequence: TGCAGTGCTAGTCGGGGGGACACGGTCTTGAGTGAGCAGTACTTC.

This sequence joins TRBV7-2 and TRBJ2-7, with D unresolved. This CDR3 contains 16 residues. Looked up from germline, CDR1 is SGHTA and CDR2 is FQGNSA. V lost 5 bases, J lost 0 bases, and 17 bases lay in between. CDR3 DNA: TGTGCCAGCAGCCTCTACCTGGTTGCGGACTCCTACGAGCAGTACTTC. Its protein product is CASSLYLVADSYEQYF. The whole variable domain, filled in from reference TRBV7-2 and TRBJ2-7, reads GAGVSQSPSNKVTEKGKDVELRCDPISGHTALYWYRQSLGQGLEFLIYFQGNSAPDKSGLPSDRFSAERTGGSVSTLTIQRTQQEDSAVYLCASSLYLVADSYEQYFGPGTRLTVT.